A single sample is the source of the 7 T cell receptor beta chains below, sequenced in a study of cytomegalovirus exposure and HLA in healthy donors. Primers included in the PCR were 60 Vbeta and 13 Jbeta primers. The method was immunoSEQ multiplex PCR; TCRdb's version includes in-frame clones alone and lacks a portion of them. The sample has under 150,000 clones, around four fifths seen once. The sequenced material came from PBMCs. Source of these receptors: a woman in her thirties or forties in good health and CMV-seropositive.

This chain links TRBV30 with TRBJ2-5; 8 nucleotides match TRBD2. This CDR3 contains 14 residues. Germline V CDR1 and CDR2: GTSNPN, SVGIG (reference sequence). V shed 3 bases and J 4 bases; nucleotides not matched to a gene: 7. CDR3 bases: TGTGCCTGGAGAGAACGGGGGGGCGGAGAGACCCAGTACTTC. Translated, it gives CAWRERGGGETQYF.

The chain uses TRBV7-9 and TRBJ2-7, with no clear D. The CDR3 loop spans 12 amino acids. CDR1 SEHNR and CDR2 FQNEAQ come from the germline V gene (reference sequence). V lost 7 bases and J 3 bases, leaving 10 bases between the germline ends. CDR3 in amino acids: CASNLNFYEQYF. The CDR3 nucleotides are TGTGCCAGCAACCTCAACTTCTACGAGCAGTACTTC.

The chain combines TRBV28 with TRBJ2-7; D might be TRBD2 (5 bases). The germline gives CDR1 MDHEN, CDR2 SYDVKM. The CDR3 spans 15 residues. V lost 5 bases and J 2 bases, leaving 16 bases between the germline ends. The chain's CDR3 is CASSRSGSTTYEQYF. In DNA form, the CDR3 reads TGTGCCAGCAGTCGTTCGGGGTCCACTACCTACGAGCAGTACTTC.

This clone was detected only once. The chain carries TRBV6-5 and TRBJ1-2; D is undetermined. Germline V lookup: CDR1 MNHEY, CDR2 SVGAGI. Trimming stripped 7 bases from V and 8 bases from J, with 11 bases between. The CDR3 consists of 11 residues. The CDR3 nucleotides are TGTGCCAGCATTGGCCCGCCAGGCTACACCTTC. This gives the protein CASIGPPGYTF.

This chain uses TRBV28 with TRBJ1-1; 8 bases agree with TRBD1. Trimming took 3 bases from V and 10 from J; bases not matched to a gene: 4. There are 12 residues in the CDR3. Germline CDR1 and CDR2: MDHEN and SYDVKM. The CDR3 spells CASSFSDRGAFF. The CDR3 nucleotides read TGTGCCAGCAGTTTTAGCGACAGGGGAGCTTTCTTT.

The gene calls are TRBV28 and TRBJ1-4; 7 bases are a match to TRBD1. The trim removed 5 bases at V and 10 bases at J, leaving 13 bases unmatched. Germline V gene sequence: CDR1 MDHEN, CDR2 SYDVKM. The CDR3 covers 15 residues. As DNA, the CDR3 is TGTGCCAGCAGTCAGTCCTCAGGGGGTGCTGGAAAACTGTTTTTT. This encodes CASSQSSGGAGKLFF.

The chain has TRBV29-1 and TRBJ2-2; TRBD1 agrees at 8 bases. V trimming: 4 bases; J trimming: 6 bases; junction bases outside the gene matches: 16. CDR3 length equals 17 residues. Looked up from germline, CDR1 is SQVTM and CDR2 is ANQGSEA. CDR3 bases: TGCAGCGTTGGGGGCTCTTACAGGGGGGTAGACGCCGGGGAGCTGTTTTTT. Translation: CSVGGSYRGVDAGELFF.